The following is a T cell receptor beta chain sequence with its context. Its antigen remains unknown. A single record per CDR3 protein comes from TCRdb applying MiXCR to the RT-PCR reads. The top ten hold 10% to 15% of the sample, which has more than 450,000 distinct CDR3 sequences, 7.6% seen once. Trimming cost V 1 base and J 0 bases, with 12 bases left between them. Germline lookup yields CDR1 LNHNV and CDR2 YYDKDF (reference sequence). This CDR3 has 17 residues. These data belong to a study of response to subunit inactivated influenza vaccine. Findings of the study overall: Authors suggested each seasonal flu vaccination may recruit only limited numbers of new T cells.

The source of this sequence is a man between 50 and 75 years old who received an inactivated influenza vaccine. This specimen consisted of PBMCs from blood, obtained approximately 25 months after vaccination. The chain recombines TRBV15 with TRBJ2-2, with TRBD2 as a possible D gene (6 bases). The CDR3 here is CATSRGRSGPNTGELFF. Here the CDR3 DNA reads TGTGCCACCAGCAGAGGACGTAGCGGACCGAACACCGGGGAGCTGTTTTTT.